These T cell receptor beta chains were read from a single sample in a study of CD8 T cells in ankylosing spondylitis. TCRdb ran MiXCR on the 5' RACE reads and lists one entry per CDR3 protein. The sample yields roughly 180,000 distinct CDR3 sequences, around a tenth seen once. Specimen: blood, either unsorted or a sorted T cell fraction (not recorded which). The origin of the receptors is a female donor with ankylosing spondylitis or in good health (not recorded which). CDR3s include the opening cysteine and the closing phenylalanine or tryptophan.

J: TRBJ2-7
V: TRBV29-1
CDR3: CSVDLIAGRTYEQYF

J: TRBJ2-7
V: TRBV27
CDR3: CASQPEAGAAYEQYF

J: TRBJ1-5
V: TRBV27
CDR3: CASSLTRSQPQHF

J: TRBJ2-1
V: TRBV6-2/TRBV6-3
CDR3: CASSHDLGAGNNEQFF

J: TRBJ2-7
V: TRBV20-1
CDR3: CSARGSGLAGRDYYEQYF

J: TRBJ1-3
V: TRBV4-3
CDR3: CASSQGPGPFSGNTIYF

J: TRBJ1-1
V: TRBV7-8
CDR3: CASSLVGEWTEAFF

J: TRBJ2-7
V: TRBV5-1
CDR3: CASSLALAGDEQYF

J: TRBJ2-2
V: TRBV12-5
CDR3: CASALSSGRAGELFF

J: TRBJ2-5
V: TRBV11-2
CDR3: CASRSTSGETQYF

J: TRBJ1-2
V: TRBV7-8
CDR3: CASSPRTVYGYTF

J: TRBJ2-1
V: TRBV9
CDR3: CASSVSLSEQFF

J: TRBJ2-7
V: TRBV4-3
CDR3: CASSQGAGGGYEQYF

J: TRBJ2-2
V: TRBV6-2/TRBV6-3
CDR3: CASSYEAGGGELFF

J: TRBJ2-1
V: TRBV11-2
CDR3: CASSSMSNNEQFF

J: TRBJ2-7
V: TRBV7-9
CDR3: CASSLEAGGSYEQYF

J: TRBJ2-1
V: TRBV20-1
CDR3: CSARVPGKGSAGWEQFF

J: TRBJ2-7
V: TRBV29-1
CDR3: CSVMGVQGTYEQYF

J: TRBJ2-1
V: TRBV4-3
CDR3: CASSFLRQIIAPVF

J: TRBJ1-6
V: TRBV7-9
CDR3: CASGPGGLGSYNSPLHF

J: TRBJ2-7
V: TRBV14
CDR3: CASSQGPRSSYEQYF

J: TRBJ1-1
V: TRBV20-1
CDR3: CSANLRPLQNTEAFF

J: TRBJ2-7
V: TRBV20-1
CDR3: CSARDESYEQYF

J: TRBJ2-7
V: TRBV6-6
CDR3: CASSAGLSYEQYF

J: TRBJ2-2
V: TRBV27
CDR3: CASRKDRGNTGELFF